One and the same sample provided the 8 T cell receptor beta chains below, sequenced in a study of T cells in Graves' hyperthyroidism and ophthalmopathy. Amplification of TCR beta CDR3 regions used RNA as the template. Initially, a first-round RT-PCR of the TCR CDR3 employed the HTBI primer set. MiXCR was run by TCRdb on the multiplex PCR reads, yielding one entry per CDR3 protein. Of some 420,000 distinct CDR3 sequences detected, approximately 15% appear once; the ten largest clones hold 5% to 6%. The sequenced material came from blood. Source of these receptors: a woman between 18 and 29 years old with Graves' hyperthyroidism.

This sequence joins TRBV11-2 and TRBJ2-1; unclear D gene. This CDR3 spans 14 amino acids. The V end was cut by 5 bases, the J end by 5 bases, with 13 bases between. Germline V gene sequence: CDR1 SGHAT, CDR2 FQNNGV. The CDR3 DNA reads TGTGCCAGCAGCACCCCCGGGCTAAACAATGAGCAGTTCTTC. It yields the protein CASSTPGLNNEQFF.

This clonotype was observed many times. The rearrangement links TRBV20-1 to TRBJ2-1; 9 bases fit TRBD1. Germline CDR1 reads DFQATT; CDR2 reads SNEGSKA (reference sequence). This CDR3 is built from 15 residues. With V trimmed by 3 bases and J by 8 bases, 11 bases remained unmatched. The CDR3 sequence is CSASNGGQGGDEQFF. The CDR3 bases are TGCAGTGCTAGTAACGGGGGACAGGGCGGCGATGAGCAGTTCTTC.

This clonotype was picked up a small number of times. This chain links TRBV20-1 with TRBJ1-2, with D uncertain. Germline V gene lookup returns CDR1 DFQATT and CDR2 SNEGSKA (reference sequence). The CDR3 consists of 14 residues. V lost 2 bases, J lost 7 bases, and 17 bases lay in between. CDR3 sequence (DNA): TGCAGTGCTAGATCTCGTTTGGTGGTGTCTGGCTACACCTTC. Its translation: CSARSRLVVSGYTF.

This clonotype was counted between two and nine times. This chain joins TRBV10-2 and TRBJ1-5, with 9 bases identical to TRBD1. CDR3 length: 15 amino acids. The germline V gene has CDR1 WSHSY and CDR2 SAAADI. Losses at the gene ends were 2 bases for V and 5 bases for J; bases not matched to a gene: 4. Here the CDR3 DNA reads TGCGCCAGCAGTGAGGTGACAGGGGGACATCAGCCCCAGCATTTT. Translated: CASSEVTGGHQPQHF.

CDR3 DNA: TGTGCCAGCAGCAAAGGCGGGGGCTCGAAGTATGGCTACACCTTC. Translated: CASSKGGGSKYGYTF. J is TRBJ1-2 and V is TRBV7-8, with D perhaps matching TRBD1 (6 bases). The CDR3 spans 15 residues. CDR1 is SGHVS, CDR2 FQNEAQ, per germline. Trimming took 5 bases from V and 5 from J, leaving 18 bases between them.

This chain uses TRBV10-1 with TRBJ1-6; D call uncertain. The CDR3 consists of 13 residues. Germline lookup yields CDR1 WNHNN and CDR2 SYGVQD (reference sequence). V dropped 2 bases and J dropped 10 bases, with 9 bases sitting between them. The CDR3 nucleotides read TGCGCCAGCAGTGAGGGGGTCAGGTCACCCCTCCACTTT. Amino acids: CASSEGVRSPLHF.

The chain joins TRBV10-3 to TRBJ2-1; tentative D call: TRBD2 (5 bases). Trimming removed 4 bases at V and 0 bases at J, with 13 bases between. The CDR3 has 16 residues. The germline CDR1 and CDR2 sequences are ENHRY and SYGVKD. CDR3: CAISGFEGSSYNEQFF. CDR3 bases: TGTGCCATCAGTGGCTTCGAGGGTAGCTCCTACAATGAGCAGTTCTTC.

This clonotype occurred many times. The V and J genes are TRBV28 and TRBJ1-2, with 8 bases aligning to TRBD1. The trim removed 6 bases at V and 5 bases at J, leaving 14 bases unmatched. The CDR3 consists of 16 residues. From germline, CDR1 is MDHEN and CDR2 SYDVKM. CDR3 residues: CASSRPTIQGEYGYTF. Here the CDR3 DNA reads TGTGCCAGCAGCCGGCCGACCATACAGGGGGAATATGGCTACACCTTC.